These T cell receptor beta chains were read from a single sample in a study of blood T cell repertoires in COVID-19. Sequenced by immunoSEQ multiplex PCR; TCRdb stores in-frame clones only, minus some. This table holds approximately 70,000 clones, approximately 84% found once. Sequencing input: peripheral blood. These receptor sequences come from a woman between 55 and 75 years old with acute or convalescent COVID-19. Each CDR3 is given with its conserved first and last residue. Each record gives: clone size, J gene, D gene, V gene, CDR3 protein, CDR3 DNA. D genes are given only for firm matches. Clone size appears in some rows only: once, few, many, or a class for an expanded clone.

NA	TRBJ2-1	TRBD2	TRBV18	CASSPPTGGPGNEQFF	TGTGCCAGCTCACCACCCACGGGGGGGCCGGGAAATGAGCAGTTCTTC
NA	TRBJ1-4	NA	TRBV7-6	CASSNSVATNEKLFF	TGTGCCAGCAGCAACTCCGTTGCAACTAATGAAAAACTGTTTTTT
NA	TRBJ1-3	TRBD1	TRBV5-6	CAGQEHSGNTIYF	TGTGCCGGACAGGAACACTCTGGAAACACCATATATTTT
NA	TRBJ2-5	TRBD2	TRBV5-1	CASSAIAGARETQYF	TGCGCCAGCAGCGCAATAGCGGGGGCCCGAGAGACCCAGTACTTC
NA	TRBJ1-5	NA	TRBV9	CASSVLGPTYQPQHF	TGTGCCAGCAGCGTACTGGGGCCAACTTACCAGCCCCAGCATTTT
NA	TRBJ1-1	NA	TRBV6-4	CASSLEEGTEAFF	TGTGCCAGCAGTCTCGAGGAGGGCACTGAAGCTTTCTTT
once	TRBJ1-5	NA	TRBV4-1	CASSQVPRGLGQPQHF	TGCGCCAGCAGCCAGGTGCCTCGGGGGTTAGGTCAGCCCCAGCATTTT
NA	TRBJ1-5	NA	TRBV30	CAWSRGYENQPQHF	TGTGCCTGGAGTCGGGGATACGAAAATCAGCCCCAGCATTTT
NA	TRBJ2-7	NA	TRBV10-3	CAISEEDEQYF	TGTGCCATCAGTGAAGAGGACGAGCAGTACTTC
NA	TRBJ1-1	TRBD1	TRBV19	CASATPGTGGSPEAFF	TGTGCCAGTGCAACACCCGGGACAGGGGGGAGTCCTGAAGCTTTCTTT
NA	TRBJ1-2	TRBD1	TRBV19	CASSISGTEGRYTF	TGTGCCAGTAGTATCTCCGGGACAGAGGGTCGCTACACCTTC
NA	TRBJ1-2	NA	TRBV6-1	CASTNSGTAYGYTF	TGTGCCAGCACCAACTCCGGGACTGCCTATGGCTACACCTTC
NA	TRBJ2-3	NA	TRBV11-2	CASILSGTDTQYF	TGTGCCAGCATCCTTTCTGGCACAGATACGCAGTATTTT
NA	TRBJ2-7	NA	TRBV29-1	CSVRISSYEQYF	TGCAGCGTTAGAATCAGTTCCTACGAGCAGTACTTC
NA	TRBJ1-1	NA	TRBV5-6	CASSLGRRRAEAFF	TGTGCCAGCAGCTTGGGGCGCCGGAGGGCTGAAGCTTTCTTT
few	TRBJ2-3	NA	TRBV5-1	CASSLAGADTQYF	TGCGCCAGCAGCTTGGCCGGAGCAGATACGCAGTATTTT
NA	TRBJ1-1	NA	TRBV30	CAWRGAWAFF	TGTGCCTGGAGGGGGGCTTGGGCTTTCTTT
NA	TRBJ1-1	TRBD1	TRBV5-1	CASSWTSGQLEAFF	TGCGCCAGCAGCTGGACCTCGGGACAGCTTGAAGCTTTCTTT
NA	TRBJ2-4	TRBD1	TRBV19	CASSSGGNIQYF	TGTGCCAGTAGTTCAGGGGGCAACATTCAGTACTTC
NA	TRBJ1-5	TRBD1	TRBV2	CASSAGQSSNQPQHF	TGTGCCAGCAGTGCGGGACAGAGTAGCAATCAGCCCCAGCATTTT
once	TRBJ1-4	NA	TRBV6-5	CASSYNPTATNEKLFF	TGTGCCAGCAGTTATAACCCGACAGCAACTAATGAAAAACTGTTTTTT
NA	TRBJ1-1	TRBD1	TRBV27	CASSPRTGGLTEAFF	TGTGCCAGCAGTCCCCGGACAGGGGGCCTCACTGAAGCTTTCTTT
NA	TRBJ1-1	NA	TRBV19	CASSIGGGAEAFF	TGTGCCAGTAGTATAGGGGGGGGAGCTGAAGCTTTCTTT
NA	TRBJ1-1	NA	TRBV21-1	CASSDAPGGSTEAFF	TGTGCCAGCAGTGACGCGCCGGGGGGTAGCACTGAAGCTTTCTTT
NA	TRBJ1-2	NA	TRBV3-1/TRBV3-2	CASSQTGRDGPGYTF	TGTGCCAGCAGCCAGACGGGCAGGGATGGCCCCGGCTACACCTTC
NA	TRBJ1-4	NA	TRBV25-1	CASSREAATNEKLFF	TGTGCCAGCAGTCGGGAAGCAGCAACTAATGAAAAACTGTTTTTT
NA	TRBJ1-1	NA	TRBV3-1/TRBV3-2	CASSQGLPQSGAFF	TGTGCCAGCAGCCAAGGCCTGCCCCAAAGCGGCGCTTTCTTT
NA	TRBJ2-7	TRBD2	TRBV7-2	CASSFVERGGLQYF	TGTGCCAGCAGCTTTGTAGAGCGGGGGGGCCTGCAGTACTTC
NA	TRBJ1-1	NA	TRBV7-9	CASSLAGGSEAFF	TGTGCCAGCAGCTTAGCGGGGGGTAGTGAAGCTTTCTTT
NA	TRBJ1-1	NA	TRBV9	CASSVVGVPEAFF	TGTGCCAGCAGCGTAGTTGGAGTCCCTGAAGCTTTCTTT
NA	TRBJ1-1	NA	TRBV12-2	CASRIDSLNTEAFF	TGTGCAAGTCGCATAGACAGCTTGAACACTGAAGCTTTCTTT
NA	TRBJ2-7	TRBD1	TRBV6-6	CASAKGAGYEQYF	TGTGCCAGCGCTAAGGGGGCAGGCTACGAGCAGTACTTC
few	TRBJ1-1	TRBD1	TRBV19	CASSRRQGLLEAFF	TGTGCCAGTAGTAGGAGACAGGGGCTGTTAGAAGCTTTCTTT
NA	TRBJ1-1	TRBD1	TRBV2	CASRPRGSTEAFF	TGTGCCAGCAGACCCAGGGGGTCCACTGAAGCTTTCTTT
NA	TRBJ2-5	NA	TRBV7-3	CASSSTGNLQETQYF	TGTGCCAGCAGCTCCACGGGTAACCTACAAGAGACCCAGTACTTC
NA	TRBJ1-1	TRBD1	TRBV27	CASGDKGARTEAFF	TGTGCCAGCGGGGACAAGGGGGCGCGGACTGAAGCTTTCTTT
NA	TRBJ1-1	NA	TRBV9	CASSVAPRGGEAFF	TGTGCCAGCAGCGTAGCACCCAGGGGTGGTGAAGCTTTCTTT
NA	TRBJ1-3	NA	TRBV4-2	CASSQDGARNTIYF	TGTGCCAGCAGCCAAGATGGGGCCCGAAACACCATATATTTT
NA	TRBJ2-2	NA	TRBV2	CASSRTMEGELFF	TGTGCCAGCAGCCGGACAATGGAGGGGGAGCTGTTTTTT
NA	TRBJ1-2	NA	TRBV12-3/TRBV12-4	CASSPGAGYTF	TGTGCCAGCAGCCCGGGAGCTGGCTACACCTTC
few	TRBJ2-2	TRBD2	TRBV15	CATSSTGGATGTGELFF	TGTGCCACCAGCAGTACGGGGGGGGCGACGGGCACCGGGGAGCTGTTTTTT
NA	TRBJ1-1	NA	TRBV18	CASSPIQGSPTRNTEAFF	TGTGCCAGCTCCCCAATCCAGGGGAGTCCAACACGGAACACTGAAGCTTTCTTT
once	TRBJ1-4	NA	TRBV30	CAWSARTNRRPNEKLFF	TGTGCCTGGAGTGCTCGCACTAACAGGCGTCCTAATGAAAAACTGTTTTTT
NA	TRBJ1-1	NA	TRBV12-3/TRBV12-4	CASKLFGNTEAFF	TGTGCCAGCAAACTTTTTGGGAACACTGAAGCTTTCTTT
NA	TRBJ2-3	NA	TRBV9	CASRAGPDTDTQYF	TGTGCCAGCAGGGCGGGCCCTGACACAGATACGCAGTATTTT
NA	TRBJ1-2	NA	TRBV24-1	CATSDRGQGLYGYTF	TGTGCCACCAGTGATCGAGGGCAGGGGTTGTATGGCTACACCTTC